This T cell receptor beta chain was recorded in a study of T cell changes during pregnancy in multiple sclerosis (dated by TCRdb to the late 2010s). With regard to the full study: In women with multiple sclerosis, the researchers looked at how the T cell repertoire shifted as pregnancy progressed.

Library method: the immunoSEQ multiplex PCR assay. TCRdb carries this immuneACCESS record with in-frame sequences only. Its versions omit some clonotypes, under half of them owing to an unresolved V gene in the studies checked, with the rest unexplained. The sample table contains around 57,000 clones; only one count was recorded for roughly nine tenths of them. Under 3% of the sample is held by the ten biggest clonotypes. This clone was counted a single time. It lacks a known antigen. Within one base of it there is no much larger clone, and no base qualities were kept. The CDR3, from cysteine to phenylalanine, totals 15 residues. Here the CDR3 DNA is all that survives: 45 bases in frame from base 1. In the germline V gene (reference sequence), CDR1 corresponds to SSHAT and CDR2 to FNYEAQ. Trimming takes 4 bases off V and 5 bases off J; junction bases not matched to a gene: 5.

This TCR was recovered from a female donor with multiple sclerosis, enrolled in a pregnancy study. The V gene is TRBV7-7 and the J gene is TRBJ2-1; TRBD1 agrees with 10 junctional bases. The sample in question was peripheral blood, obtained in the first trimester of pregnancy. The CDR3: CASSSGTGEDNEQFF. At the DNA level, the sequence is TGTGCCAGCAGCTCAGGGACAGGGGAGGACAATGAGCAGTTCTTC. Beyond the CDR3, the reference TRBV7-7 and TRBJ2-1 genes provide the residues; the full variable domain reads: GAGVSQSPRYKVTKRGQDVTLRCDPISSHATLYWYQQALGQGPEFLTYFNYEAQPDKSGLPSDRFSAERPEGSISTLTIQRTEQRDSAMYRCASSSGTGEDNEQFFGPGTRLTVL.